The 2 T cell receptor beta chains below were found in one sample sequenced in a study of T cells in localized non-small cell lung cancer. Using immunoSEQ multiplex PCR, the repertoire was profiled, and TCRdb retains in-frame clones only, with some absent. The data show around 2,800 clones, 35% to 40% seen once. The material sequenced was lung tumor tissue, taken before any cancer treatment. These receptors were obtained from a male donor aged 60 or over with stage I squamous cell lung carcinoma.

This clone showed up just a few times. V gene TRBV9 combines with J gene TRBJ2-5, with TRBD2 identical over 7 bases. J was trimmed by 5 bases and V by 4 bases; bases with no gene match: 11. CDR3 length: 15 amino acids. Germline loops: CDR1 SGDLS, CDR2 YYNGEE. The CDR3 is CASSKGGQGGETQYF. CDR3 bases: TGTGCCAGCAGCAAGGGAGGCCAGGGAGGGGAGACCCAGTACTTC.

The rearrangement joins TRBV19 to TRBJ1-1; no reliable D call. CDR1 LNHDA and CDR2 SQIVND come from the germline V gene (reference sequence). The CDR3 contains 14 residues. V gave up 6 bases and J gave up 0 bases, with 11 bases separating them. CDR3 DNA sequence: TGTGCCAGTAGGGACGTCGGCATGAACACTGAAGCTTTCTTT. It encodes CASRDVGMNTEAFF.